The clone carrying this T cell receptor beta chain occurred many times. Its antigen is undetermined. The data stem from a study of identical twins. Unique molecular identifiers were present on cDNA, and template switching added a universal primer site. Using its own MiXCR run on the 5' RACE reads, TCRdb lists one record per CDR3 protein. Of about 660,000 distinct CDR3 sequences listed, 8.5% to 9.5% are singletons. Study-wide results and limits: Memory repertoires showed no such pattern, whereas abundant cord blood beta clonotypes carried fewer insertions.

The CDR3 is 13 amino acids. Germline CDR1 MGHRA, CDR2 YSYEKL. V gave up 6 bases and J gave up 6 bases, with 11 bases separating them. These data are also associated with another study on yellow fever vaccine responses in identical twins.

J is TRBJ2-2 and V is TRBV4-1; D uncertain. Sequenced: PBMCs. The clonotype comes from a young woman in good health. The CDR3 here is CASRAPGSGELFF. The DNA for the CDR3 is TGCGCCAGCAGGGCCCCGGGTTCCGGGGAGCTGTTTTTT.